Described below is a single TCR beta chain sequence and its context. Its antigen is not identified. The data were obtained in a study of cytomegalovirus exposure and HLA in healthy donors. Overall study findings and caveats: An apparent linkage of common viral pathogens to several of the most significant clusters emerged in a later analysis.

PCR involved 60 Vbeta and 13 Jbeta primers. Method: immunoSEQ multiplex PCR; TCRdb's copy keeps in-frame clones and lacks some. The top ten hold approximately 1.4% of the sample, which has 150,000 to 200,000 clones, 82% seen once. Germline V gives CDR1 MNHEY, CDR2 SVGAGI. CDR3 length equals 14 residues. The ends were cut back, 0 bases at V and 2 bases at J, with 8 bases in the middle. The receptor was isolated from a man in his forties in good health and CMV-seronegative. Source material: PBMCs. The chain uses TRBV6-5 and TRBJ2-7; D is undetermined. The CDR3 sequence is CASSYSTRAYEQYF. CDR3 sequence (DNA): TGTGCCAGCAGTTACTCAACCCGGGCCTACGAGCAGTACTTC.